This T cell receptor beta chain derives from a study of T cell responses to AZD1222 COVID-19 vaccine. Study findings and constraints: Spike was spanned by vaccine-associated CD4 TCRs, with dominance at 160-218 and 743-854. Clonal diversity may have been underestimated, and the donors were mostly white British, with more females than males.

Clones were sequenced by immunoSEQ multiplex PCR, and TCRdb holds only the in-frame ones, with some missing. The sample holds about 99,000 clones, over 90% seen once. Trimming took 8 bases from V and 5 from J, leaving 15 bases between them. The CDR3 consists of 14 residues. Germline V gene data show CDR1 as LGHDT and CDR2 as YNNKEL (reference sequence). Note on this clone: The antigen is undetermined.

The sample here was peripheral blood, taken on day 0 of AZD1222 vaccination. The chain employs TRBV3-1 (or the pseudogene TRBV3-2) and TRBJ2-2, with unresolved D. This receptor was identified in an adult in good health. The CDR3 loop is CASWKAGTTGELFF. CDR3 DNA: TGTGCCAGCTGGAAAGCAGGCACTACCGGGGAGCTGTTTTTT.